The TCR beta chain under discussion was sequenced for a study of T cell repertoires in cytomegalovirus infection. Study information: HLA-B-restricted CMV epitopes that are well studied were used alongside recently identified HLA-C-restricted ones. Public TCR beta signatures marked donors with CMV infection and the matching HLA.

In TCRdb, the reads were re-called with MiXCR into one record per CDR3 protein. The sample holds about 400,000 distinct CDR3 sequences; about 35% are singletons and the top ten take roughly 13%. The germline CDR1 and CDR2 sequences are LNHDA and SQIVND (reference sequence). The CDR3 consists of 15 residues. The V and J ends lost 3 bases and 1 base respectively, with 10 bases between them. Study conclusions and caveats: CMV-specific TCR beta clonotypes restricted by HLA-C dominated the ex vivo response.

A remark on this clonotype: Its antigen is not known.

V usage is TRBV19 and J usage is TRBJ1-5; the D is unclear. Sample: cultured PBMCs, taken from culture after CMV antigen stimulation. The sequence was obtained from a human donor in good health (CMV status not recorded). Some clones in this sample may be carry-over from other donors' samples. Here the CDR3 DNA reads TGTGCCAGTAGTATTAGTACAGTGAGCAATCAGCCCCAGCATTTT. It specifies CASSISTVSNQPQHF.